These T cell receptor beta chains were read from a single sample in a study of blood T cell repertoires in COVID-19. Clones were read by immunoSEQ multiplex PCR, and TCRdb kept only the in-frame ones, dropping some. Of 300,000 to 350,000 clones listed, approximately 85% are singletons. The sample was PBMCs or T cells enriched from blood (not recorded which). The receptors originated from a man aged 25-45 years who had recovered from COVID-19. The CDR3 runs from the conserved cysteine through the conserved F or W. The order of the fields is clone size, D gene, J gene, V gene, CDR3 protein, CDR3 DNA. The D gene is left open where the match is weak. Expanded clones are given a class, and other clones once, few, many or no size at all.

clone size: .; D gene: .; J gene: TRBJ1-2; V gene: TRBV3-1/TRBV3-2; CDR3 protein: CASSQDPGGVYGYTF; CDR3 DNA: TGTGCCAGCAGCCAAGATCCGGGGGGCGTCTATGGCTACACCTTC
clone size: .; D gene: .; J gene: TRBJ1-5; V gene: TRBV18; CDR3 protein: CASSPPGGGNQPQHF; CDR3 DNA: TGTGCCAGCTCACCACCGGGGGGAGGCAATCAGCCCCAGCATTTT
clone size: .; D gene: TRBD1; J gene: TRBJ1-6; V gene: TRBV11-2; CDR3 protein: CASSPGQGGSPLHF; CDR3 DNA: TGTGCCAGCAGCCCGGGACAGGGGGGATCACCCCTCCACTTT
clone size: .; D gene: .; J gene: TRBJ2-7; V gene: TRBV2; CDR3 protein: CASSATYQDSSYEQYF; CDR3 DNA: TGTGCCAGCAGTGCTACTTACCAGGACAGTTCCTACGAGCAGTACTTC
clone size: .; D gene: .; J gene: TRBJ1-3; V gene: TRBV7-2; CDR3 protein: CASRVQVSGNTIYF; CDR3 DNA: TGTGCCAGCAGGGTACAGGTCTCTGGAAACACCATATATTTT
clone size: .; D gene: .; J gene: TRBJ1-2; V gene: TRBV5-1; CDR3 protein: CASSQGGTTGTYGYTF; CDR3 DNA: TGCGCCAGCAGCCAAGGAGGTACCACAGGGACGTATGGCTACACCTTC
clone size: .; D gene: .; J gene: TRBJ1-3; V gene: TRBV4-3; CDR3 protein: CASSQDFGSGNTIYF; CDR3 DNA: TGCGCCAGCAGCCAAGATTTCGGCTCTGGAAACACCATATATTTT
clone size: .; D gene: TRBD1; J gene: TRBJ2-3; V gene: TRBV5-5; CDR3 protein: CASSDRGAHPDTQYF; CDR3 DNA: TGTGCCAGCAGTGACAGGGGGGCGCACCCAGATACGCAGTATTTT
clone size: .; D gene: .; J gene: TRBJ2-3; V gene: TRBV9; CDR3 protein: CASSVEGHQPQYISSASTDTQYF; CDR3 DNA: TGTGCCAGCAGCGTAGAAGGACACCAACCACAGTATATCTCGTCGGCTAGCACAGATACGCAGTATTTT
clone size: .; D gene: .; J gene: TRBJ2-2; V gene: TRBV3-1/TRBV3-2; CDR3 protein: CASGTCVQDIGELFF; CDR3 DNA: TGTGCCAGCGGCACCTGCGTACAGGATATCGGGGAGCTGTTTTTT
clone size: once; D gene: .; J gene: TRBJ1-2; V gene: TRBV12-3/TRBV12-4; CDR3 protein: CASSLTGTHGYTF; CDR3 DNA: TGTGCCAGCAGTTTGACAGGAACGCATGGCTACACCTTC
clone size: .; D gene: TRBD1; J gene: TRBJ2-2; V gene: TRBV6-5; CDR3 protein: CASLGTVNTGELFF; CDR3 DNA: TGTGCCAGCCTGGGGACAGTAAACACCGGGGAGCTGTTTTTT
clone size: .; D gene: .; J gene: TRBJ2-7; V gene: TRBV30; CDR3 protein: CAWSTDSYEQYF; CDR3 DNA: TGTGCCTGGAGTACAGACAGTTACGAGCAGTACTTC
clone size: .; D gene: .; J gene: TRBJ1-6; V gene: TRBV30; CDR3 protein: CAWSRTRIRDNSPLHF; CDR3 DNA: TGTGCCTGGAGTCGGACAAGGATTAGGGATAATTCACCCCTCCACTTT
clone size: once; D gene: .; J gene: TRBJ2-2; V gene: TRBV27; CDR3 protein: CASSLSGQGGSGELFF; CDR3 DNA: TGTGCCAGCAGTTTATCCGGTCAGGGGGGATCCGGGGAGCTGTTTTTT
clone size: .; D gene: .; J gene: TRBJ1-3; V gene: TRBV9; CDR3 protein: CASSVDSRSGNTIYF; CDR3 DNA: TGTGCCAGCAGCGTAGACAGCCGCTCTGGAAACACCATATATTTT
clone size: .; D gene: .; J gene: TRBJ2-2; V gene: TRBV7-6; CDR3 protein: CASSLYQGAGELFF; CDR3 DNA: TGTGCCAGCAGCTTATATCAGGGCGCCGGGGAGCTGTTTTTT
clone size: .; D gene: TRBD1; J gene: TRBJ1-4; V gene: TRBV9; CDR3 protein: CASSPRGARVREKLFF; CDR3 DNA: TGTGCCAGCAGCCCCAGGGGGGCCCGGGTTCGGGAAAAACTGTTTTTT
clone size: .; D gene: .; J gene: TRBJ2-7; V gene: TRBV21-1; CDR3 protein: CASSIGQAEVYEQYF; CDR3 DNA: TGTGCCAGCAGCATAGGACAGGCGGAGGTGTACGAGCAGTACTTC
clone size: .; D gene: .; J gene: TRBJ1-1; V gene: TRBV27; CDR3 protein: CASSLSPGAGTEAFF; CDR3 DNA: TGTGCCAGCAGTTTATCCCCAGGGGCGGGCACTGAAGCTTTCTTT
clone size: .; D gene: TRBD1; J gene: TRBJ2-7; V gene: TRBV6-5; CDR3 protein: CASSSQGDRAYF; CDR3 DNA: TGTGCCAGCAGTTCCCAGGGGGACAGGGCGTACTTC
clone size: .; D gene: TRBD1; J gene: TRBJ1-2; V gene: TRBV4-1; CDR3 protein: CASSQDPSPTGPYGYTF; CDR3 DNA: TGCGCCAGCAGCCAAGATCCATCCCCGACAGGGCCTTATGGCTACACCTTC
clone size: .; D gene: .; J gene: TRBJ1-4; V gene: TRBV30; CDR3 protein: CAWSQLGEKLFF; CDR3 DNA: TGTGCCTGGAGCCAACTAGGTGAAAAACTGTTTTTT
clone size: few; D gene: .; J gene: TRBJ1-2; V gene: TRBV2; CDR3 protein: CASSGETIGYGYTF; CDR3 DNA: TGTGCCAGCAGTGGTGAGACAATCGGCTATGGCTACACCTTC
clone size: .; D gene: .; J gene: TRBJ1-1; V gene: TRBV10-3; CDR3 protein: CAISERGTVLAFF; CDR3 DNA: TGTGCCATCAGTGAGCGGGGGACTGTGCTGGCTTTCTTT
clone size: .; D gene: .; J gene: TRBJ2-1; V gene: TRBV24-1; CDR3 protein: CATSDGRGINEQFF; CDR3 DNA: TGTGCCACCAGTGATGGAAGGGGAATCAATGAGCAGTTCTTC
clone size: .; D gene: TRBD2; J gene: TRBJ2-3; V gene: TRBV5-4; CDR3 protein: CASSFGDRGGTDTQYF; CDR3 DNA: TGTGCCAGCAGCTTTGGAGATCGGGGGGGTACAGATACGCAGTATTTT
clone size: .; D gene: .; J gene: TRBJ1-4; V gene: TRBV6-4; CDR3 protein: CASSDSNGSPNEKLFF; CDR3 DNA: TGTGCCAGCAGTGACTCGAACGGGTCGCCAAATGAAAAACTGTTTTTT
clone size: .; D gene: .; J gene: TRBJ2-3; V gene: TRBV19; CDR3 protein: CASSPALRRGTDTQYF; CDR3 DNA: TGTGCCAGTAGTCCGGCTCTCAGGAGGGGCACAGATACGCAGTATTTT
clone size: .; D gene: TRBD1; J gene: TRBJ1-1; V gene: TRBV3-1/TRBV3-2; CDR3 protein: CASSPEQGTGNTEAFF; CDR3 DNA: TGTGCCAGCAGCCCGGAACAGGGGACGGGGAACACTGAAGCTTTCTTT
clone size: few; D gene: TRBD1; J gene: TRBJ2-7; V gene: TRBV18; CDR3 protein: CASSTTGGTYEQYF; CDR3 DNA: TGTGCCAGCTCAACTACAGGGGGTACCTACGAGCAGTACTTC
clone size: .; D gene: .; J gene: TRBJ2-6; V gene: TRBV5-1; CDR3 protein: CASSRPRGSGANVLTF; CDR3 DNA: TGCGCCAGCAGCAGACCCCGGGGCTCTGGGGCCAACGTCCTGACTTTC